Listed below are T cell receptor beta chains from one sample, sequenced in a study of PD-L1 blockade in urothelial cancer. Method: immunoSEQ multiplex PCR; TCRdb's copy keeps in-frame clones and lacks some. This sample has about 43,000 clones, with 83% found just once. Material: PBMCs, obtained around atezolizumab (anti-PD-L1) treatment. The receptor set was obtained from a man aged 55-75 years with urothelial cancer. The CDR3 runs from the conserved cysteine through the conserved F or W.

CDR3aa: CATLPREGSAKNIQYF
v_gene: TRBV18
j_gene: TRBJ2-4

CDR3aa: CASSLSGTSGVLGDTQYF
v_gene: TRBV4-1
j_gene: TRBJ2-3

CDR3aa: CASRRTGNDQPQHF
v_gene: TRBV27
j_gene: TRBJ1-5

CDR3aa: CASSTERRETQYF
v_gene: TRBV6-1
j_gene: TRBJ2-5

CDR3aa: CASSSLETGKVDEQYF
v_gene: TRBV10-1
j_gene: TRBJ2-7

CDR3aa: CASSKPKQGRETQYF
v_gene: TRBV6-1
j_gene: TRBJ2-5

CDR3aa: CASSSPSSFFYEQYF
v_gene: TRBV28
j_gene: TRBJ2-7

CDR3aa: CAISESGVFSYEQYF
v_gene: TRBV10-3
j_gene: TRBJ2-7

CDR3aa: CASSQDIRGGYNEQFF
v_gene: TRBV4-1
j_gene: TRBJ2-1

CDR3aa: CASSLSLRDSYLYEQYF
v_gene: TRBV27
j_gene: TRBJ2-7

CDR3aa: CAISDQGPNSPLHF
v_gene: TRBV10-3
j_gene: TRBJ1-6

CDR3aa: CATSPGGGDEQFF
v_gene: TRBV15
j_gene: TRBJ2-1

CDR3aa: CASSLAAAKNIQYF
v_gene: TRBV27
j_gene: TRBJ2-4

CDR3aa: CASSLARRESATNEKLFF
v_gene: TRBV5-8
j_gene: TRBJ1-4